This entry is about one T cell receptor beta chain. Its cognate antigen is unknown. This sample is part of a study of vaccination effects on CD4 cells after COVID-19. Looking at the study overall: Participants completed two doses of the BNT162b2 or mRNA-1273 vaccine.

V was clipped by 6 bases and J by 7 bases, with 28 bases between them. This CDR3 has 17 residues. Germline lookup yields CDR1 MRHNA and CDR2 SNTAGT. The method was immunoSEQ multiplex PCR; TCRdb's version includes in-frame clones alone and lacks a portion of them. The sample consists of just under 75,000 clones, 60% to 75% of them appearing once. Antigen-specific CD4+ T cells were expanded with viral peptide pools in the ViraFEST assay before sequencing. Isolation of CD4+ T cells took place after about nine days of culture. Having tested negative for nucleocapsid antibodies, the vaccine recipients showed no prior SARS-CoV-2 infection.

The sequence was collected from a human donor who received a COVID-19 vaccine. V usage is TRBV6-4 and J usage is TRBJ2-7; D is uncertain. Sample: CD4+ T cells from PBMCs cultured with HCoV-NL63 spike peptides, taken before COVID-19 vaccination. CDR3 loop: CASSDPADCPPIREQYV. Here the CDR3 DNA reads TGTGCCAGCAGCGATCCTGCCGATTGCCCCCCAATACGGGAGCAGTACGTC.